A single TCR beta chain is shown here with its context. These data originate in a study of blood T cell repertoires in COVID-19. About the research overall: The origin of the acute and convalescent COVID-19 samples was the United States, Italy and Spain. Nucleic acid was either cDNA or gDNA, and it came from T cells, B-cell-depleted T cells, or PBMCs.

J lost 3 bases, V lost 6 bases, and 10 bases had no gene match. Germline loops: CDR1 MNHEY, CDR2 SVGAGI. This CDR3 has 15 residues. Assay used: immunoSEQ multiplex PCR; TCRdb lists only in-frame clones, some missing. The sample lists a few hundred thousand clones, roughly 90% occurring once. The rearrangement uses TRBV6-5 and TRBJ2-7, with 8 nucleotides matching TRBD1. This receptor was identified in a woman aged 70-85 years with COVID-19, enrolled during active disease. What was sequenced was peripheral blood. In nucleotides, the CDR3 is TGTGCCAGCAGCCACCCGGGACAGGCAAGCTACGAGCAGTACTTC. Translating it yields CASSHPGQASYEQYF.